This T cell receptor (beta chain) was identified in a study of blood T cell repertoires in COVID-19. Looking at the study overall: Italy, Spain and the United States were the sources of the convalescent and acute COVID-19 samples. In each case, the material was cDNA or gDNA derived from T cells, B-cell-depleted T cells, or PBMCs.

CDR1 and CDR2 from the germline V gene are KGHSH and LQKENI. Trimming took 3 bases from V and 5 from J; bases not matched to a gene: 9. This CDR3 has 16 residues. In the study's own analysis: Amplification of reference gene primers provided the estimated nucleated cell counts. Sequencing was performed with immunoSEQ multiplex PCR; in TCRdb, only in-frame clones are kept and a portion is missing. V and J calls and clone size are given by that table; D and trimming were obtained from the DNA. The sample shows around 210,000 clones, around 84% of them seen only once. The chain joins TRBV18 to TRBJ1-1, with 10 bases identical to TRBD1. The TCR comes from a human donor in a cohort sampled during active COVID-19. The sequenced sample was peripheral blood. The CDR3 sequence is CASSPRDRGRRTEAFF. Here the CDR3 DNA reads TGTGCCAGCTCACCCCGGGACAGGGGAAGGCGAACTGAAGCTTTCTTT.